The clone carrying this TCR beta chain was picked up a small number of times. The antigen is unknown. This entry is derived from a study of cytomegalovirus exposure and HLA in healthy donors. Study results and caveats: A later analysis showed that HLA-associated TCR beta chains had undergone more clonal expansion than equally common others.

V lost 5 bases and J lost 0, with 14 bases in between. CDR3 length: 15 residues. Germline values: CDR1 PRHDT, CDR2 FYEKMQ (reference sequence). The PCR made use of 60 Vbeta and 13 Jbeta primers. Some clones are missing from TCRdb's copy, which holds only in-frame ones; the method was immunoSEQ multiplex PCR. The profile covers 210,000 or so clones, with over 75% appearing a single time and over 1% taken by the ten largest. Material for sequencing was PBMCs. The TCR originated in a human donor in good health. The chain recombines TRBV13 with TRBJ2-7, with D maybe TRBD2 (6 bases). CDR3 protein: CASSPTGTSSYEQYF. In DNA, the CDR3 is TGTGCCAGCAGCCCGACCGGGACTTCCTCCTACGAGCAGTACTTC.